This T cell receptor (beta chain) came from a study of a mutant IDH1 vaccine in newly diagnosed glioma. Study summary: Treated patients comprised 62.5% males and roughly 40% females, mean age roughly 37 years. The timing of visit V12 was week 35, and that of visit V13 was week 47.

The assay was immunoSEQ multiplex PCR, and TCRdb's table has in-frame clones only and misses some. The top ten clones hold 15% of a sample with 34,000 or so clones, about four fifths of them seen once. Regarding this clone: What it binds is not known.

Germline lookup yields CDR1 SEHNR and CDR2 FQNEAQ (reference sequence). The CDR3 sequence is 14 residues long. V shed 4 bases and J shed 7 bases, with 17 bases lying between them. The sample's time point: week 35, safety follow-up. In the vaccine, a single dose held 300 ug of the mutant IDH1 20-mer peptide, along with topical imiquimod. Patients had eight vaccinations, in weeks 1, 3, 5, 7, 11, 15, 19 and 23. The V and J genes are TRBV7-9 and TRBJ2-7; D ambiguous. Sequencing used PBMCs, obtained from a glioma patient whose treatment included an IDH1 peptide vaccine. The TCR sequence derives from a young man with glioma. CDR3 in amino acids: CASSSGSPSREQYF. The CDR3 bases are TGTGCCAGCAGCTCCGGGTCACCATCCCGGGAGCAGTACTTC.